The 3 T cell receptor beta chains below come from one sample, sequenced in a study of vaccination and CD4 T cells after COVID-19. Their specific antigens are unknown. The Oncomine TCR Beta short-read assay was applied to DNA of cultured CD4+ T cells. TCRdb called the PCR reads again in MiXCR, with one record for every CDR3 protein. The data contain about 9,100 distinct CDR3 sequences, 55% to 75% of them singletons. As to treatment: approximately 10-day PBMC culture with coronavirus spike peptide pools or control peptides (ViraFEST assay). This material consisted of cultured CD4+ T cells from blood, taken after SARS-CoV-2 vaccination. All receptors come from a human donor with COVID-19.

The DNA of the CDR3 is TGTGCCACCAGTGCGAGGAACACTGAAGCTTTCTTT. Translated, it gives CATSARNTEAFF. The V and J genes are TRBV24-1 and TRBJ1-1; D is unclear. V was pared by 5 bases and J by 1 base, with 4 bases between. The CDR3 covers 12 residues. Germline CDR1 is KGHDR and CDR2 is SFDVKD.

The chain recombines TRBV7-2 with TRBJ1-2; a weak D match, TRBD1 (6 bases). This CDR3 is built from 14 residues. Looked up from germline, CDR1 is SGHTA and CDR2 is FQGNSA. Between the trimmed V and J ends, which lost 5 bases and 3 bases, there was a span of 13 bases. The CDR3 DNA follows: TGTGCCAGCAGCCCGACAGGAGCCGACTATGGCTACACCTTC. It is translated as CASSPTGADYGYTF.

The chain joins TRBV6-1 to TRBJ1-5; D uncertain. The CDR3 totals 14 residues. Trimming cost V 4 bases and J 0 bases, with 7 bases left between them. Germline CDR1 is MNHNS and CDR2 is SASEGT. The CDR3 reads CASSVSGSNQPQHF. The CDR3 DNA is TGTGCCAGCAGTGTTTCCGGTAGCAATCAGCCCCAGCATTTT.